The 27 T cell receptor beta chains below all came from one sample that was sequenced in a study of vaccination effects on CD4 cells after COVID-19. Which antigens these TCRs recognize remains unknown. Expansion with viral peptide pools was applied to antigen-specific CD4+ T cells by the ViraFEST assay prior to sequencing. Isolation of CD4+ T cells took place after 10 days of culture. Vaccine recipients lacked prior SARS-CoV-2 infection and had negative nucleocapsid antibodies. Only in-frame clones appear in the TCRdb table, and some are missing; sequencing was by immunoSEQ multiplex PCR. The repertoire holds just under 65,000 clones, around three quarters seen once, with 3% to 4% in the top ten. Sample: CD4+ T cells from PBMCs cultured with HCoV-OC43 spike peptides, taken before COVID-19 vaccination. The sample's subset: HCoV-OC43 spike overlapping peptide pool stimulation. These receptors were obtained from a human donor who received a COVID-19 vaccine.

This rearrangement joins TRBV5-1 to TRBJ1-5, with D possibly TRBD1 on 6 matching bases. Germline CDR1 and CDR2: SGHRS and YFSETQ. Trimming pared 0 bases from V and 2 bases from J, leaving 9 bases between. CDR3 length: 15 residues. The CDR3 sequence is CASSLVAGGNQPQHF. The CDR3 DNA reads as TGCGCCAGCAGCTTGGTGGCAGGGGGCAATCAGCCCCAGCATTTT.

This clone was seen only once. As DNA, the CDR3 is TGTGCCATCAGCCGTGACCCACAAGAGACCCAGTACTTC. It is translated as CAISRDPQETQYF. The J gene is TRBJ2-5, the V gene TRBV10-3; D gene uncertain. The CDR3 has 13 amino acids. Trimming shortened V by 6 bases and J by 2 bases, and 10 bases separated the two germline ends. Germline V gene data show CDR1 as ENHRY and CDR2 as SYGVKD.

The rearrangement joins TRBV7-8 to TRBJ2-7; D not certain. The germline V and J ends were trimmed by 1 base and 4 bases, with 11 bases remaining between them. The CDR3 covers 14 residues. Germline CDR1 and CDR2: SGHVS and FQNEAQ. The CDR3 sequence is CASSLGVFEYEQYV. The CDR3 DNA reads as TGTGCCAGCAGCTTAGGCGTGTTCGAATACGAGCAGTACGTC.

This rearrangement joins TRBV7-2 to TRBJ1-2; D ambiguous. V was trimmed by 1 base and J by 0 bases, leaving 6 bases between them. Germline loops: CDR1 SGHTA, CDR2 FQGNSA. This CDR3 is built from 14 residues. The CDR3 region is CASSLGEANYGYTF. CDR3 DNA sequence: TGTGCCAGCAGCTTAGGGGAAGCTAACTATGGCTACACCTTC.

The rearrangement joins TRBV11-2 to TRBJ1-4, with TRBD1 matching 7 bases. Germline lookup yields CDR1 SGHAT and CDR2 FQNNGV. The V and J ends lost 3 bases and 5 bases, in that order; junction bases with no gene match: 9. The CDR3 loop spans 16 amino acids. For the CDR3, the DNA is TGTGCCAGCAGCTTCCTACTAGGGGGCGACAATGAAAAACTGTTTTTT. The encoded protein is CASSFLLGGDNEKLFF.

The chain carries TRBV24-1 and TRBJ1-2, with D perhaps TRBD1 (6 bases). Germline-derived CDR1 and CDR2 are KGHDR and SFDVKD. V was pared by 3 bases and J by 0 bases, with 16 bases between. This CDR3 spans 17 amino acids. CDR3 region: CATSDPLGDKTNYGYTF. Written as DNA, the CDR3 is TGTGCCACCAGTGATCCGTTGGGGGACAAAACTAACTATGGCTACACCTTC.

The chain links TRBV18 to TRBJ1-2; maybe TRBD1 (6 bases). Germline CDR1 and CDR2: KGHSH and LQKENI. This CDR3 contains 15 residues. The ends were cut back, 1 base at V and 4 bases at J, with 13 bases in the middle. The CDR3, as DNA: TGTGCCAGCTCACCACTCCCAGGGGACCCCTATGGCTACACCTTC. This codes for CASSPLPGDPYGYTF.

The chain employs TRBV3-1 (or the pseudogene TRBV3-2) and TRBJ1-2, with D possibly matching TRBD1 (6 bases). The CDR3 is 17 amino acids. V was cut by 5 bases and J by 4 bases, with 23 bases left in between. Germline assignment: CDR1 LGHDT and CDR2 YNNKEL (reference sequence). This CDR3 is CASSKSDLGASGYGYTF. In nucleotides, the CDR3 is TGTGCCAGCAGCAAGAGCGATTTGGGGGCCAGTGGCTATGGCTACACCTTC.

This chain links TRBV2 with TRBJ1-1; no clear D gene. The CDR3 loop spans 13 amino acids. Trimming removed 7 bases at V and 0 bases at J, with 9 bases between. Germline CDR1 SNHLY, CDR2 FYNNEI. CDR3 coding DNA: TGTGCCAGCAAGTTCGCAGTGAACACTGAAGCTTTCTTT. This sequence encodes CASKFAVNTEAFF.

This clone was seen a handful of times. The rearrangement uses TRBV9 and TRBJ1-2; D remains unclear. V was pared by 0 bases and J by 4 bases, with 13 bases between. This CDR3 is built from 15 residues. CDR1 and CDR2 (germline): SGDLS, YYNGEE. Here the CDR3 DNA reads TGTGCCAGCAGCGTAGGTTCAGGAGGAGTCTATGGCTACACCTTC. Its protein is CASSVGSGGVYGYTF. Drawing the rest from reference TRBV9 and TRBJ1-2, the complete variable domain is DSGVTQTPKHLITATGQRVTLRCSPRSGDLSVYWYQQSLDQGLQFLIQYYNGEERAKGNILERFSAQQFPDLHSELNLSSLELGDSALYFCASSVGSGGVYGYTFGSGTRLTVV.

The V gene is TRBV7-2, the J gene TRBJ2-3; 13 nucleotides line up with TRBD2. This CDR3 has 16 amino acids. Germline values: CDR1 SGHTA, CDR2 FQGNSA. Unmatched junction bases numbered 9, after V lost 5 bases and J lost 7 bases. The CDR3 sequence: CASSPLGLAGAHTQYF. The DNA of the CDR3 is TGTGCCAGCAGCCCCTTAGGACTAGCGGGGGCTCATACGCAGTATTTT.

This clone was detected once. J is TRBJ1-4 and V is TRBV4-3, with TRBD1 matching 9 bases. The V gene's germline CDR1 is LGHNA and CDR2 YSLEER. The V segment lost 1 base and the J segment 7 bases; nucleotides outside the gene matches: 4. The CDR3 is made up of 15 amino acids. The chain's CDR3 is CASSQVTGGAEKLFF. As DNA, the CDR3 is TGCGCCAGCAGCCAAGTGACAGGGGGAGCTGAAAAACTGTTTTTT.

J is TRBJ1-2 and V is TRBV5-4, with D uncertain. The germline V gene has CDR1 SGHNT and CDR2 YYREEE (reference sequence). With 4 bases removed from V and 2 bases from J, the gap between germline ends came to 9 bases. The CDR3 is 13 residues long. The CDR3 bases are TGTGCCAGCAGCCAGGTCGGGAACTATGGCTACACCTTC. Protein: CASSQVGNYGYTF.

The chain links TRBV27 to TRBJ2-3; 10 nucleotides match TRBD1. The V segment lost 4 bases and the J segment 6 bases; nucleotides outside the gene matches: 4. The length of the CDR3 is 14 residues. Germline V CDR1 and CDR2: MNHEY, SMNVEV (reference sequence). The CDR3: CASSSTGGKDTQYF. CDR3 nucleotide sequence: TGTGCCAGCAGTTCGACAGGGGGCAAGGATACGCAGTATTTT.

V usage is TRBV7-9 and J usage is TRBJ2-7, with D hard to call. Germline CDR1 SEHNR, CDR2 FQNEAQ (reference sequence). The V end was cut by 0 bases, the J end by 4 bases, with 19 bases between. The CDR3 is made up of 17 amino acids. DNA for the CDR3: TGTGCCAGCAGCTTAGCGATACGTCTAGAAGGAATATACGAGCAGTACGTC. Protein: CASSLAIRLEGIYEQYV.

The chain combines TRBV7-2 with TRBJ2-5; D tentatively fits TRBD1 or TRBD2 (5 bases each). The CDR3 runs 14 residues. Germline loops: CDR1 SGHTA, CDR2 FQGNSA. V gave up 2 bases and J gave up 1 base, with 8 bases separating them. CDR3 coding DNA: TGTGCCAGCAGCTTATTCGGGGCCCAAGAGACCCAGTACTTC. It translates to CASSLFGAQETQYF.

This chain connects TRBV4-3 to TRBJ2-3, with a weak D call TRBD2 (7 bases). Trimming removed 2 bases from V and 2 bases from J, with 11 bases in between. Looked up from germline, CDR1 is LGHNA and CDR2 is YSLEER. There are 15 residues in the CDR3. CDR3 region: CASSQRGADTDTQYF. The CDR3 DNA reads TGCGCCAGCAGCCAACGGGGGGCCGACACAGATACGCAGTATTTT.

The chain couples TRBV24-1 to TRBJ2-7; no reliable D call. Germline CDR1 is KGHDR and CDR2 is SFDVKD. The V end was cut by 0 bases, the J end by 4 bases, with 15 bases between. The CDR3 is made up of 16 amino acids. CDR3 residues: CATSDLDRKGGYEQYV. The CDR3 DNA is TGTGCCACCAGTGATTTGGACCGGAAAGGCGGTTACGAGCAGTACGTC.

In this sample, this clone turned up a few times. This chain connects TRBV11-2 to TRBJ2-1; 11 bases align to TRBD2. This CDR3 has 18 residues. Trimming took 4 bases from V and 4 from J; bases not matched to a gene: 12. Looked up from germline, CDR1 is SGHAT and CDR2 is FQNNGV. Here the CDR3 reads CASSSRRVTSGTYNEQFF. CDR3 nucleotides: TGTGCCAGCAGCTCGCGAAGGGTGACTAGCGGGACATACAATGAGCAGTTCTTC.

CDR3 amino acids: CASSPRVGSPDTQYF. CDR3 DNA: TGTGCCAGCAGCCCCAGAGTCGGGTCCCCAGATACGCAGTATTTT. The chain carries TRBV7-2 and TRBJ2-3; D not resolved. V gave up 5 bases and J gave up 4 bases, with 16 bases separating them. The CDR3 has 15 residues. Per germline, CDR1 SGHTA and CDR2 FQGNSA.

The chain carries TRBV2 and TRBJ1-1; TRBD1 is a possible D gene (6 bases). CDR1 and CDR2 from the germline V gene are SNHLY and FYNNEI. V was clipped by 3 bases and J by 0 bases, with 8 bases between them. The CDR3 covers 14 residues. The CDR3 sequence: CASSDRGLNTEAFF. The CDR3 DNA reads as TGTGCCAGCAGTGACAGGGGTTTGAACACTGAAGCTTTCTTT.

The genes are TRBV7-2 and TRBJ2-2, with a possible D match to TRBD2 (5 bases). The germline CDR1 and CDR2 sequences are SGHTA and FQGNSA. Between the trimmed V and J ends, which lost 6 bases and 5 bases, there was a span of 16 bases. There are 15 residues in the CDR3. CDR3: CASSRYFSGTGELFF. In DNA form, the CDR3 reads TGTGCCAGCAGTCGATATTTCAGCGGAACCGGGGAGCTGTTTTTT.

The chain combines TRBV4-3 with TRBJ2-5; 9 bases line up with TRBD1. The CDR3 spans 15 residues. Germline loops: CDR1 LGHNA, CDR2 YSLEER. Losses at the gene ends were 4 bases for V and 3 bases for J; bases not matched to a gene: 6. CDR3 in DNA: TGCGCCAGCAGCCCCGCAGGGACAGGGAAAGAGACCCAGTACTTC. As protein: CASSPAGTGKETQYF.

The CDR3 here is CSVVWQLRPDTQYF. DNA for the CDR3: TGCAGCGTTGTGTGGCAGCTTCGTCCAGATACGCAGTATTTT. The chain is built from TRBV29-1 and TRBJ2-3; D remains unclear. This CDR3 has 14 residues. With 4 bases removed from V and 4 bases from J, the gap between germline ends came to 15 bases. Per the germline V gene, CDR1 is SQVTM and CDR2 is ANQGSEA.

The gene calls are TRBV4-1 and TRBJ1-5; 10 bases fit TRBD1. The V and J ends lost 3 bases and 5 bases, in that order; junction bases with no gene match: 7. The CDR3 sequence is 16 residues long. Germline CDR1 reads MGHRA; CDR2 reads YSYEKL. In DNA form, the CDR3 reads TGCGCCAGCAGCCATCCGGGACAGGGGATCCATCAGCCCCAGCATTTT. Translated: CASSHPGQGIHQPQHF.

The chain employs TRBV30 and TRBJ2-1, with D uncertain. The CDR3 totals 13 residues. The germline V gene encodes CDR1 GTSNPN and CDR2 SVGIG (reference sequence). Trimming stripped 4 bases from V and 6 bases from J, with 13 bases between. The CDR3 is CAWNRQGFNEQFF. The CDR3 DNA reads TGTGCCTGGAATCGGCAAGGTTTCAATGAGCAGTTCTTC.

This chain's CDR3 is CASTLPPTLNTGELFF. The CDR3 DNA sequence: TGTGCCAGTACCCTACCCCCCACGTTGAACACCGGGGAGCTGTTTTTT. V usage is TRBV19 and J usage is TRBJ2-2; no firm D call. This CDR3 is built from 16 residues. CDR1 LNHDA and CDR2 SQIVND come from the germline V gene (reference sequence). The V end lost 7 bases, the J end lost 1 base, and 16 bases lay between the germline ends. Looking up the rest from reference TRBV19 and TRBJ2-2 gives the full variable domain: DGGITQSPKYLFRKEGQNVTLSCEQNLNHDAMYWYRQDPGQGLRLIYYSQIVNDFQKGDIAEGYSVSREKKESFPLTVTSAQKNPTAFYLCASTLPPTLNTGELFFGEGSRLTVL.